The present T cell receptor (beta chain) was sequenced within a study of blood T cell repertoires in COVID-19. Data came from immunoSEQ multiplex PCR; TCRdb stores just in-frame clones and leaves some out. The top ten clones hold about 7% of a sample with 200,000 to 250,000 clones, approximately 80% of them seen once. Between the trimmed V and J ends, which lost 1 base and 2 bases, there was a span of 8 bases. Germline V gives CDR1 SEHNR, CDR2 FQNEAQ (reference sequence). This CDR3 has 14 amino acids. Sequencing was carried out using PBMCs or T cells enriched from blood (not recorded which). The clonotype was recovered from a woman aged 40 to 50 with acute COVID-19. The chain combines TRBV7-9 with TRBJ1-2, with D unresolved. In DNA form, the CDR3 reads TGTGCCAGCAGCTTAGATCGGGAAAACTATGGCTACACCTTC. Its protein product is CASSLDRENYGYTF.